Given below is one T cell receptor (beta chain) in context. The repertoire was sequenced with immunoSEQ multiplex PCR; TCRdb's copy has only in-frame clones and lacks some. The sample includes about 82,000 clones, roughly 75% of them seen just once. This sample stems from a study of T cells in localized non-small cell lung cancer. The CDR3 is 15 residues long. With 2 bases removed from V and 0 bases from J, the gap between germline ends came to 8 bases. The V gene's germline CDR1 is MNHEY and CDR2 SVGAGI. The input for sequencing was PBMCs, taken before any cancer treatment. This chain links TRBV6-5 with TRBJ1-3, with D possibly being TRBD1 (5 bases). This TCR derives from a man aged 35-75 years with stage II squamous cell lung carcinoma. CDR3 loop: CASSYGGYSGNTIYF. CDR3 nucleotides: TGTGCCAGCAGTTACGGGGGATACTCTGGAAACACCATATATTTT.